The 29 T cell receptor beta chains below were found in one sample sequenced in a study of cytomegalovirus exposure and HLA in healthy donors (dated by TCRdb to about 2017). Receptor libraries were prepared by the immunoSEQ multiplex PCR assay. Imported from immuneACCESS, the table was reduced by TCRdb to in-frame sequences with V and J called. These copies leave out some clones; in studies compared against another copy, an unresolved V gene accounts for under half, and the cause of the remainder is not known. The sample table holds more than 150,000 clones, of which about 88% were seen once. Clones ranked in the top ten supply about 2.7% of the sample. Material for sequencing was PBMCs. The receptors come from a man between 18 and 35 years old in good health and CMV-seronegative.

By proportion, this clone is medium-sized. This rearrangement joins TRBV29-1 to TRBJ2-7; TRBD1 is a possible D gene (5 bases). The germline CDR1 and CDR2 sequences are SQVTM and ANQGSEA. V was shortened by 1 base and J by 3 bases, with 7 bases between the two germline ends. This CDR3 is built from 12 residues. CDR3 coding DNA: TGCAGCGTTGAAGTGACAGACTACGAGCAGTACTTC. It translates to CSVEVTDYEQYF.

This CDR3 is CASSDSYRTDTQYF. Written as DNA, the CDR3 is TGTGCCAGCAGCGACTCCTACCGCACAGATACGCAGTATTTT. The chain employs TRBV6-6 and TRBJ2-3, with no clear D. Germline V gene lookup returns CDR1 MNHNY and CDR2 SVGAGI (reference sequence). Trimming cost V 6 bases and J 1 base, with 11 bases left between them. The CDR3 is made up of 14 amino acids.

The chain carries TRBV20-1 and TRBJ2-3, with D hard to call. V was clipped by 3 bases and J by 3 bases, with 4 bases between them. This CDR3 comprises 11 residues. The germline V gene has CDR1 DFQATT and CDR2 SNEGSKA (reference sequence). The CDR3 nucleotides are TGCAGTGCTAGTGTAACAGATACGCAGTATTTT. This gives the protein CSASVTDTQYF.

The chain combines TRBV6-5 with TRBJ1-4, with TRBD1 matching over 10 bases. The CDR3 consists of 14 residues. CDR1 MNHEY and CDR2 SVGAGI come from the germline V gene. With V trimmed by 5 bases and J by 7 bases, 4 bases remained unmatched. CDR3 loop: CASSRRDRGEKLFF. DNA for the CDR3: TGTGCCAGCAGTCGCCGGGACAGGGGTGAAAAACTGTTTTTT.

There are a few counts of this clone. The rearrangement joins TRBV10-2 to TRBJ1-1; a possible D gene is TRBD1 (5 bases). Trimming cost V 2 bases and J 3 bases, with 13 bases left between them. The V gene's germline CDR1 is WSHSY and CDR2 SAAADI. This CDR3 is 15 amino acids long. The CDR3 region has the DNA TGCGCCAGCAGTGAGCATGTTGGCAGGGACACTGAAGCTTTCTTT. Amino acid sequence: CASSEHVGRDTEAFF.

The chain couples TRBV5-1 to TRBJ1-1, with a possible D match to TRBD1 (5 bases). Looked up from germline, CDR1 is SGHRS and CDR2 is YFSETQ. This CDR3 is 14 amino acids long. With 4 bases removed from V and 11 bases from J, the gap between germline ends came to 21 bases. The CDR3 reads CASSQGRGTGDAFF. CDR3 in DNA: TGCGCCAGCAGCCAGGGACGCGGGACTGGGGACGCTTTCTTT. The whole variable domain, remainder taken from reference TRBV5-1 and TRBJ1-1, is KAGVTQTPRYLIKTRGQQVTLSCSPISGHRSVSWYQQTPGQGLQFLFEYFSETQRNKGNFPGRFSGRQFSNSRSEMNVSTLELGDSALYLCASSQGRGTGDAFFGQGTRLTVV.

The chain has TRBV19 and TRBJ1-1, with TRBD1 identical over 8 bases. V gave up 9 bases and J gave up 4 bases; unmatched junction bases: 13. This CDR3 has 15 amino acids. Germline V gives CDR1 LNHDA, CDR2 SQIVND (reference sequence). The CDR3 spells CARRAPQGGITEAFF. The CDR3 coding sequence is TGTGCCAGAAGGGCCCCACAGGGGGGGATCACTGAAGCTTTCTTT.

The V call is TRBV19, the J call TRBJ1-5; TRBD1 matches 7 bases. The V segment lost 5 bases and the J segment 0 bases; nucleotides outside the gene matches: 7. Germline assignment: CDR1 LNHDA and CDR2 SQIVND (reference sequence). The CDR3 sequence is 16 residues long. The CDR3 DNA reads TGTGCCAGTAGTGAACTGGGACAGATTAGCAATCAGCCCCAGCATTTT. Amino acids: CASSELGQISNQPQHF.

This clone occurred once. The J gene is TRBJ1-1, the V gene TRBV9; D is perhaps TRBD1 (6 bases). The V gene lost 0 bases and the J gene lost 2 bases, with 11 bases spanning the gap. The germline V gene has CDR1 SGDLS and CDR2 YYNGEE. This CDR3 comprises 15 residues. In nucleotides, the CDR3 is TGTGCCAGCAGCGTAGACGGGGGGCGTAACACTGAAGCTTTCTTT. This gives the protein CASSVDGGRNTEAFF.

V gene TRBV11-2 combines with J gene TRBJ1-1, with a tentative D call TRBD1 (6 bases). V was shortened by 3 bases and J by 3 bases, with 8 bases between the two germline ends. The V gene's germline CDR1 is SGHAT and CDR2 FQNNGV. The CDR3 totals 13 residues. Here the CDR3 DNA reads TGTGCCAGCAGCTTTAACAGGGACACTGAAGCTTTCTTT. Amino acids: CASSFNRDTEAFF. The whole variable domain, filled in from reference TRBV11-2 and TRBJ1-1, reads EAGVAQSPRYKIIEKRQSVAFWCNPISGHATLYWYQQILGQGPKLLIQFQNNGVVDDSQLPKDRFSAERLKGVDSTLKIQPAKLEDSAVYLCASSFNRDTEAFFGQGTRLTVV.

This chain uses TRBV7-9 with TRBJ1-5; 7 bases align to TRBD1. V was pared by 2 bases and J by 5 bases, with 6 bases of the junction left unmatched. Germline CDR1 and CDR2: SEHNR and FQNEAQ (reference sequence). There are 15 residues in the CDR3. This CDR3 reads CASSLRTGVYQPQHF. CDR3 nucleotides: TGTGCCAGCAGCTTAAGGACAGGAGTTTATCAGCCCCAGCATTTT.

The chain carries TRBV15 and TRBJ2-7; the D gene is possibly TRBD2 (6 bases). This CDR3 spans 17 amino acids. In germline, CDR1 is LNHNV, CDR2 YYDKDF (reference sequence). Trimming shortened V by 0 bases and J by 3 bases, and 18 bases separated the two germline ends. CDR3: CATSRDSVPGVLYEQYF. The CDR3 DNA follows: TGTGCCACCAGCAGAGATTCTGTGCCGGGAGTACTCTACGAGCAGTACTTC.

V is TRBV10-1 and J is TRBJ2-1; D is perhaps TRBD1 (5 bases). Trimming pared 6 bases from V and 1 base from J, leaving 16 bases between. This CDR3 comprises 16 residues. Germline lookup yields CDR1 WNHNN and CDR2 SYGVQD (reference sequence). In nucleotides, the CDR3 is TGCGCCAGCAGCGCCCCCGGACATCTTTCCTACAATGAGCAGTTCTTC. Translation gives CASSAPGHLSYNEQFF.

V gene TRBV27 combines with J gene TRBJ2-7, with 13 bases aligning to TRBD2. The germline V gene has CDR1 MNHEY and CDR2 SMNVEV (reference sequence). Trimming at V came to 5 bases and at J to 4 bases, leaving 11 bases not matched to a gene. There are 17 residues in the CDR3. CDR3 residues: CASSRHGTSGTYYEQYF. In DNA form, the CDR3 reads TGTGCCAGCAGTCGACACGGGACTAGCGGGACTTATTACGAGCAGTACTTC.

The genes are TRBV7-6 and TRBJ2-7; tentatively, D is TRBD1 (5 bases). V dropped 1 base and J dropped 4 bases, with 14 bases sitting between them. The CDR3 spans 15 residues. The germline gives CDR1 SGHVS, CDR2 FNYEAQ. Here the CDR3 reads CASSLGGGETYEQYF. CDR3 DNA: TGTGCCAGCAGCTTAGGGGGCGGAGAAACGTACGAGCAGTACTTC.

This clone showed up just once. The chain has TRBV11-3 and TRBJ2-5; D may be TRBD1 (5 bases). From germline, CDR1 is SGHNT and CDR2 YENEEA. The CDR3 sequence is 13 residues long. With 4 bases removed from V and 0 bases from J, the gap between germline ends came to 6 bases. The DNA of the CDR3 is TGTGCCAGCAGCTCGGACAACCAAGAGACCCAGTACTTC. Amino acid sequence: CASSSDNQETQYF.

This clone has just one count. The chain combines TRBV5-1 with TRBJ2-7; no definite D call. The V end was cut by 0 bases, the J end by 2 bases, with 9 bases between. The germline V gene encodes CDR1 SGHRS and CDR2 YFSETQ. The CDR3 is 14 residues long. The CDR3 loop reads CASSLGQEAYEQYF. The CDR3 DNA reads TGCGCCAGCAGCTTGGGGCAGGAAGCCTACGAGCAGTACTTC.

This rearrangement joins TRBV6-5 to TRBJ2-7; 8 nucleotides match TRBD2. Trimming took 9 bases from V and 3 from J; bases not matched to a gene: 1. The CDR3 runs 11 residues. Germline CDR1 and CDR2: MNHEY and SVGAGI. In DNA, the CDR3 is TGTGCCAGTGGGACTAGCTACGAGCAGTACTTC. This sequence encodes CASGTSYEQYF.

The chain is built from TRBV18 and TRBJ2-7; D call uncertain. Germline CDR1 KGHSH, CDR2 LQKENI. V lost 2 bases and J 0 bases, leaving 11 bases between the germline ends. The CDR3 contains 15 residues. The CDR3 DNA reads as TGTGCCAGCTCACCAGCCCCTGATAGCTCCTACGAGCAGTACTTC. The encoded protein is CASSPAPDSSYEQYF. Filled out from reference TRBV18 and TRBJ2-7, the complete variable domain reads NAGVMQNPRHLVRRRGQEARLRCSPMKGHSHVYWYRQLPEEGLKFMVYLQKENIIDESGMPKERFSAEFPKEGPSILRIQQVVRGDSAAYFCASSPAPDSSYEQYFGPGTRLTVT.

This chain uses TRBV7-9 with TRBJ2-7; 8 positions agree with TRBD1. V shed 4 bases and J 1 base; nucleotides not matched to a gene: 6. This CDR3 is 15 amino acids long. Germline lookup yields CDR1 SEHNR and CDR2 FQNEAQ (reference sequence). CDR3 DNA sequence: TGTGCCAGCAGCTCGATTGGGGACAGGTCCTACGAGCAGTACTTC. Protein sequence: CASSSIGDRSYEQYF.

This sequence joins TRBV5-4 and TRBJ2-1; D gene uncertain. In germline, CDR1 is SGHNT, CDR2 YYREEE (reference sequence). The CDR3 extends over 17 amino acids. Trimming removed 1 base at V and 0 bases at J, with 14 bases between. DNA for the CDR3: TGTGCCAGCAGCTTGTCTTCGACTCGGAGCTCCTACAATGAGCAGTTCTTC. Residues: CASSLSSTRSSYNEQFF.

This chain links TRBV4-1 with TRBJ1-2; 11 nucleotides agree with TRBD1. Trimming took 6 bases from V and 8 from J; bases not matched to a gene: 2. Per the germline V gene, CDR1 is MGHRA and CDR2 is YSYEKL. CDR3 length: 12 amino acids. For the CDR3, the DNA is TGCGCCAGCAGGGGGGACAGGGGGGGCTACACCTTC. This codes for CASRGDRGGYTF.

The V and J genes are TRBV2 and TRBJ1-1, with TRBD1 matching over 8 bases. Germline V lookup: CDR1 SNHLY, CDR2 FYNNEI. V trimming: 5 bases; J trimming: 1 base; junction bases outside the gene matches: 6. This CDR3 comprises 15 residues. This CDR3 reads CASSLKQGGNTEAFF. The CDR3 DNA reads as TGTGCCAGCAGTTTGAAACAGGGGGGGAACACTGAAGCTTTCTTT. The variable domain in full, with the rest retrieved from reference TRBV2 and TRBJ1-1, is EPEVTQTPSHQVTQMGQEVILRCVPISNHLYFYWYRQILGQKVEFLVSFYNNEISEKSEIFDDQFSVERPDGSNFTLKIRSTKLEDSAMYFCASSLKQGGNTEAFFGQGTRLTVV.

J is TRBJ1-6 and V is TRBV2; D is ambiguous. Germline CDR1 reads SNHLY; CDR2 reads FYNNEI. There are 13 residues in the CDR3. Trimming took off 7 bases at V and 7 bases at J, with 11 bases between the two ends. The CDR3 protein is CASNPGGNSPLHF. The CDR3 coding sequence is TGTGCCAGCAATCCGGGCGGGAATTCACCCCTCCACTTT. The full variable domain, with the rest looked up from reference TRBV2 and TRBJ1-6, is EPEVTQTPSHQVTQMGQEVILRCVPISNHLYFYWYRQILGQKVEFLVSFYNNEISEKSEIFDDQFSVERPDGSNFTLKIRSTKLEDSAMYFCASNPGGNSPLHFGNGTRLTVT.

The V gene is TRBV28, the J gene TRBJ2-7, with TRBD2 matching 12 bases. CDR3 length equals 14 residues. Unmatched junction bases numbered 1, after V lost 5 bases and J lost 2 bases. Germline CDR1 MDHEN, CDR2 SYDVKM. The CDR3 DNA reads as TGTGCCAGCAGTCGACTAGCGGGAGCCTACGAGCAGTACTTC. It codes for CASSRLAGAYEQYF.

V usage is TRBV27 and J usage is TRBJ2-7; 12 positions agree with TRBD2. The germline CDR1 and CDR2 sequences are MNHEY and SMNVEV (reference sequence). Losses at the gene ends were 5 bases for V and 1 base for J; bases not matched to a gene: 12. This CDR3 spans 18 amino acids. CDR3 coding DNA: TGTGCCAGCAGTCCTCCCGGGACTAGCGGGCCTCGTTCCTACGAGCAGTACTTC. Amino acid sequence: CASSPPGTSGPRSYEQYF.

This sequence joins TRBV28 and TRBJ2-3, with TRBD2 identical over 14 bases. Germline loops: CDR1 MDHEN, CDR2 SYDVKM. This CDR3 region has 17 residues. J was trimmed by 1 base and V by 5 bases; bases with no gene match: 5. The CDR3 nucleotides are TGTGCCAGCAGTCCCCCGGGACTAGCGGGGGGCACAGATACGCAGTATTTT. It translates to CASSPPGLAGGTDTQYF.

V gene TRBV21-1 combines with J gene TRBJ2-6; the table's TRBD2 call for D was not verified on the DNA. TRBV21-1 is annotated as a pseudogene. The CDR3 consists of 15 residues. CDR3 residues: CASSKWEAGANVLTF. In DNA form, the CDR3 reads TGTGCCAGCAGCAAGTGGGAGGCTGGGGCCAACGTCCTGACTTTC.

The gene calls are TRBV7-6 and TRBJ2-1; 8 bases match TRBD2. V lost 1 base to trimming and J lost 7 bases; unmatched junction nucleotides: 9. Germline V gives CDR1 SGHVS, CDR2 FNYEAQ. The CDR3 totals 16 residues. The CDR3 bases are TGTGCCAGCAGCTTAGAGGGTAGCGGGGCCGTGAATGAGCAGTTCTTC. Protein product: CASSLEGSGAVNEQFF.